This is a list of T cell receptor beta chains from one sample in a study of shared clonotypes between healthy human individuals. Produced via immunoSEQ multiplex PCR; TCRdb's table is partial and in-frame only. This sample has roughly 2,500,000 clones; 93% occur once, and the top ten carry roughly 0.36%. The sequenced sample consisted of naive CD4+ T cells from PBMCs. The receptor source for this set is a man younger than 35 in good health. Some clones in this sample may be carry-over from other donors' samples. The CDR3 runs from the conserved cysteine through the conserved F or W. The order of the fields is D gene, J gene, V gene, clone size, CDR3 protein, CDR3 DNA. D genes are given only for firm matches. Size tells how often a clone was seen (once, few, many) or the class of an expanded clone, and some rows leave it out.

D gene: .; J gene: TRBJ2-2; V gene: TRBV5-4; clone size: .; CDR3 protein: CASSLAVGSGELFF; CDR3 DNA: TGTGCCAGCAGCTTGGCCGTGGGGTCCGGGGAGCTGTTTTTT
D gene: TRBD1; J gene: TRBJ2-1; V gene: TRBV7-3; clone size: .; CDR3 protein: CASSPFRGLYNEQFF; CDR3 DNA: TGTGCCAGTAGCCCATTCAGGGGGCTCTACAATGAGCAGTTCTTC
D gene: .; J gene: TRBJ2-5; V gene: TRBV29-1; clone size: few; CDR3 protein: CSAGGRYAETQYF; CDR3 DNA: TGCAGCGCCGGGGGCCGGTATGCGGAGACCCAGTACTTC
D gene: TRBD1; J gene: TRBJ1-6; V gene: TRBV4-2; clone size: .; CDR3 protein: CASSQDGAGTANSPLHF; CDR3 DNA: TGTGCCAGCAGCCAAGATGGGGCGGGGACAGCCAATTCACCCCTCCACTTT
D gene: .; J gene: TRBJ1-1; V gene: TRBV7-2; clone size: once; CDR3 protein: CASSPYRTNTEAFF; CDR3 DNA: TGTGCCAGCAGCCCGTACAGGACGAACACTGAAGCTTTCTTT
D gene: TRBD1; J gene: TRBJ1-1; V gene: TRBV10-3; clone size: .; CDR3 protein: CATLSGTVYTEAFF; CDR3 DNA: TGTGCCACCTTATCCGGGACAGTATACACTGAAGCTTTCTTT
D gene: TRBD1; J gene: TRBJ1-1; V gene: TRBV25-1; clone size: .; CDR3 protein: CASREGQGNAEAFF; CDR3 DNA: TGTGCCAGCAGAGAGGGACAGGGAAATGCTGAAGCTTTCTTT
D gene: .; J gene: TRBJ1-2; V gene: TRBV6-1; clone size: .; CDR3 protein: CASSEVRVPNYGYTF; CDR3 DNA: TGTGCCAGCAGTGAAGTCAGGGTACCTAACTATGGCTACACCTTC
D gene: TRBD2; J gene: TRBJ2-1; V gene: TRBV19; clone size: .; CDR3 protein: CASSILAGSSYNEQFF; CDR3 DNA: TGTGCCAGTAGTATACTAGCGGGGAGCTCCTACAATGAGCAGTTCTTC
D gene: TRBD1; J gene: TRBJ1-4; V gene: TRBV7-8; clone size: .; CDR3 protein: CASSLGGQGEKLFF; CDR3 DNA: TGTGCCAGCAGCTTAGGTGGACAGGGTGAAAAACTGTTTTTT
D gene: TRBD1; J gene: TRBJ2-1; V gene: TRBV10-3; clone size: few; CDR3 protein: CAISESAGQGIF; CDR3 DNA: TGTGCCATCAGTGAGTCGGCGGGACAGGGAATCTTC
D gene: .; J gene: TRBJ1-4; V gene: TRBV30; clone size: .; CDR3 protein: CAWSVRRGEKLFF; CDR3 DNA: TGTGCCTGGAGTGTACGTAGAGGAGAAAAACTGTTTTTT
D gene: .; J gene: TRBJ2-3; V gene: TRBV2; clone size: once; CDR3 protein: CASSRGGPTDTQYF; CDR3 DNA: TGTGCCAGCAGTCGGGGCGGGCCCACAGATACGCAGTATTTT
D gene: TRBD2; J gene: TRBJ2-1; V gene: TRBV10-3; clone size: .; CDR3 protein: CAISAQREGVNEQFF; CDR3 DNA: TGTGCCATCAGCGCGCAGCGGGAGGGCGTCAATGAGCAGTTCTTC
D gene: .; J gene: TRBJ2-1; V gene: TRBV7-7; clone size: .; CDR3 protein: CASSQAGLAEQFF; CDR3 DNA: TGTGCCAGCAGCCAAGCCGGTCTGGCTGAGCAGTTCTTC
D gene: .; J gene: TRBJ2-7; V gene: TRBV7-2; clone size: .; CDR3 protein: CASSLGARSYEQYF; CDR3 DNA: TGTGCCAGCAGCTTAGGAGCCAGATCCTACGAGCAGTACTTC
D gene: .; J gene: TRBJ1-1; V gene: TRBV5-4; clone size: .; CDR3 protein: CASSLWGRAEVAEAFF; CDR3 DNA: TGTGCCAGCAGCTTGTGGGGGCGGGCTGAGGTTGCTGAAGCTTTCTTT
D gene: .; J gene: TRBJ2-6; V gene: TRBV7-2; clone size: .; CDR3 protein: CASSLMGQGLSGANVLTF; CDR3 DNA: TGTGCCAGCAGCTTAATGGGGCAGGGGCTCTCTGGGGCCAACGTCCTGACTTTC
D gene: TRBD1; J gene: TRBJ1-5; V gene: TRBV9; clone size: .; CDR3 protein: CASSPGQGAGQPQHF; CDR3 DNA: TGTGCCAGCAGCCCCGGACAGGGGGCAGGTCAGCCCCAGCATTTT
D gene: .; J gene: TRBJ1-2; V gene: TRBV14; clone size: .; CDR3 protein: CASSPWTWSGYTF; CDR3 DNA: TGTGCCAGCAGCCCCTGGACATGGTCGGGCTACACCTTC
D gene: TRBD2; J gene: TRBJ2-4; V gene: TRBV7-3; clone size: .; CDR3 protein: CASSFYLTSGREKNIQYF; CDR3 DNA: TGTGCCAGCAGCTTCTACCTAACTAGCGGGAGGGAGAAAAACATTCAGTACTTC
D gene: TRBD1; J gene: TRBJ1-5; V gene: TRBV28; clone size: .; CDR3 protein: CASSSPGQANSNQPQHF; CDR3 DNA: TGTGCCAGCAGTTCTCCAGGACAGGCCAATAGCAATCAGCCCCAGCATTTT
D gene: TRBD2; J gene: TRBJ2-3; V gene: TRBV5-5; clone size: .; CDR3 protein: CASSGRGTYTDTQYF; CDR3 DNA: TGTGCCAGCAGCGGGCGGGGGACTTACACAGATACGCAGTATTTT
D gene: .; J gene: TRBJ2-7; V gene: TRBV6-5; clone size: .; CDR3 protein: CASSPDSGPPGLQYF; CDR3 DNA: TGTGCCAGCAGCCCAGACTCGGGCCCCCCGGGGTTGCAGTACTTC
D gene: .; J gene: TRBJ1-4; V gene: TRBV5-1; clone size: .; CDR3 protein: CASSLGGAGDEKLFF; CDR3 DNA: TGCGCCAGCAGCTTGGGAGGGGCGGGTGATGAAAAACTGTTTTTT
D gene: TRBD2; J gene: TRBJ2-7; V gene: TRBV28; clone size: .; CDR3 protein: CASSSGASGNYEQYF; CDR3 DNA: TGTGCCAGCAGTTCCGGGGCTAGCGGAAACTACGAGCAGTACTTC
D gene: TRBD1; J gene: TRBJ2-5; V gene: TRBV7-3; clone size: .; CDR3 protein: CASSLTSGQGRETQYF; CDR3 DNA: TGTGCCAGCAGCTTAACTTCCGGACAGGGGAGGGAGACCCAGTACTTC
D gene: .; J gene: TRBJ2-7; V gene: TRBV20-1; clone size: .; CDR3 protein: CSARSSYEQYF; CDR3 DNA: TGCAGTGCTAGATCCTCCTACGAGCAGTACTTC
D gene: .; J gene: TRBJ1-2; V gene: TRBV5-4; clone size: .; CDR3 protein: CASSLGLNQATNYGYTF; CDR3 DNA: TGTGCCAGCAGCTTGGGGTTAAACCAGGCTACTAACTATGGCTACACCTTC
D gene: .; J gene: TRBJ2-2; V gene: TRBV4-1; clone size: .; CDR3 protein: CASSQVPAGELFF; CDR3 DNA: TGCGCCAGCAGCCAAGTACCTGCCGGGGAGCTGTTTTTT
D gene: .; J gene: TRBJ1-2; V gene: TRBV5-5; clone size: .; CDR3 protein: CASSLDRPSVYGYTF; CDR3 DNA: TGTGCCAGCAGCTTGGACCGCCCATCAGTATATGGCTACACCTTC
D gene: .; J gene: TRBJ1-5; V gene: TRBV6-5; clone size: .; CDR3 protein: CASGVRGISNQPQHF; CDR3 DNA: TGTGCCAGCGGGGTAAGGGGGATTAGCAATCAGCCCCAGCATTTT
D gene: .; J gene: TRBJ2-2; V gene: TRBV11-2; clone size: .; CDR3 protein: CASSPVGYTGELFF; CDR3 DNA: TGTGCCAGCAGCCCCGTCGGTTACACCGGGGAGCTGTTTTTT
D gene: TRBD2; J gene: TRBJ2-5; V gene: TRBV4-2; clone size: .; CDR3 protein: CASSQGEAGAAETQYF; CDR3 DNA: TGTGCCAGCAGCCAAGGCGAAGCGGGAGCTGCGGAGACCCAGTACTTC
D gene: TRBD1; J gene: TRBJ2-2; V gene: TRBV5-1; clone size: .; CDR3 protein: CATMTGVNTGELFF; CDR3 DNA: TGCGCCACCATGACAGGGGTCAACACCGGGGAGCTGTTTTTT
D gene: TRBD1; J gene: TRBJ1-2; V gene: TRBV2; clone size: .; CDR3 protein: CASSEAGTGGEGYTF; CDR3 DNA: TGTGCCAGCAGCGAAGCGGGGACAGGGGGCGAGGGCTACACCTTC
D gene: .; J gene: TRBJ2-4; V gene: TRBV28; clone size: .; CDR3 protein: CASSSSGSDRKNIQYF; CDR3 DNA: TGTGCCAGCAGTTCCTCAGGGAGTGACCGGAAAAACATTCAGTACTTC
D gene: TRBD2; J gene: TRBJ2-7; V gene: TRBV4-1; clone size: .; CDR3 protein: CASSQGAGASGGYEQYF; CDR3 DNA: TGCGCCAGCAGCCAAGGGGCCGGGGCTAGCGGGGGCTACGAGCAGTACTTC
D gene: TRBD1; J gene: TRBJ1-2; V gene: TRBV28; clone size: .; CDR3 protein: CASREMGGGRYGYTF; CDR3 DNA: TGTGCCAGCAGAGAGATGGGAGGGGGCAGGTATGGCTACACCTTC
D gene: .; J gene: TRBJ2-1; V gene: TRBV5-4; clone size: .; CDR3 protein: CASSQTNEQFF; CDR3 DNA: TGTGCCAGCAGCCAGACCAATGAGCAGTTCTTC
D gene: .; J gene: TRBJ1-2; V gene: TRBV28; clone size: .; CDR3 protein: CASSPGHAGYGYTF; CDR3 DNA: TGTGCCAGCAGTCCAGGACACGCGGGCTATGGCTACACCTTC
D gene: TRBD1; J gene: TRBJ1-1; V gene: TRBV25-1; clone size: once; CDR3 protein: CASSDSTGGNTEAFF; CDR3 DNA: TGTGCCAGCAGTGACTCGACAGGGGGCAACACTGAAGCTTTCTTT
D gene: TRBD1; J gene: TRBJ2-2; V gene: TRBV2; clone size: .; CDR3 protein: CATTGQGLNTGELFF; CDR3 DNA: TGTGCCACCACCGGACAGGGTCTAAACACCGGGGAGCTGTTTTTT
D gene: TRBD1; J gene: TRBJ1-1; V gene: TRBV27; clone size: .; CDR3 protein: CASSTTGTGKVTEAFF; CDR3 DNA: TGTGCCAGCAGTACAACCGGGACAGGTAAAGTAACTGAAGCTTTCTTT
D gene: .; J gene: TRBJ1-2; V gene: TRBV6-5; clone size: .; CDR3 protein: CASRDSTGHNGYTF; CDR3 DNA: TGTGCCAGCAGGGATTCAACGGGACACAACGGCTACACCTTC
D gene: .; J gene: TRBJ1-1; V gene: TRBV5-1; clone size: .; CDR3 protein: CASSLASGGRMTEAFF; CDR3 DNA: TGCGCCAGCAGCTTGGCCTCGGGGGGGCGCATGACTGAAGCTTTCTTT
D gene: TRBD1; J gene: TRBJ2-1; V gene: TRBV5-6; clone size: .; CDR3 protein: CASTLRDRGYNEQFF; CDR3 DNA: TGTGCCAGCACGCTGCGGGACAGGGGCTACAATGAGCAGTTCTTC
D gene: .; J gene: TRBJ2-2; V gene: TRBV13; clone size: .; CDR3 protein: CASSPRLSTGELFF; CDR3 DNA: TGTGCCAGCAGCCCCCGCCTGTCAACCGGGGAGCTGTTTTTT
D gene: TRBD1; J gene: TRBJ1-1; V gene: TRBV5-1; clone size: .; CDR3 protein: CASGQGPNTEAFF; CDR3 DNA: TGCGCCAGCGGACAGGGACCGAACACTGAAGCTTTCTTT
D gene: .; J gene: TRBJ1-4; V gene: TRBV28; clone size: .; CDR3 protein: CASSLWATGPKNEKLFF; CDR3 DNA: TGTGCCAGCAGTTTATGGGCAACAGGGCCGAAAAATGAAAAACTGTTTTTT
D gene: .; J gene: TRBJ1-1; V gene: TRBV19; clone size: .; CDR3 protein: CASTGAPGQSNTEAFF; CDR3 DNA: TGTGCCAGTACCGGAGCCCCGGGACAATCGAACACTGAAGCTTTCTTT
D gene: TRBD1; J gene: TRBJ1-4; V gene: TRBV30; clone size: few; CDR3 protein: CAGGGQIATNEKLFF; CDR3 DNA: TGTGCCGGAGGGGGACAGATTGCAACTAATGAAAAACTGTTTTTT
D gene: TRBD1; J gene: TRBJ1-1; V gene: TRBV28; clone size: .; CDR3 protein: CASSRDRNTEAFF; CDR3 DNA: TGTGCCAGCAGCCGGGACAGGAACACTGAAGCTTTCTTT
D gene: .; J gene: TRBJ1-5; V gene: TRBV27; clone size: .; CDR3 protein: CASSEWGSNQPQHF; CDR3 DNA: TGTGCCAGCAGTGAATGGGGTAGCAATCAGCCCCAGCATTTT
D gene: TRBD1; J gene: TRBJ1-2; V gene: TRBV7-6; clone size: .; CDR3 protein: CASSRDRGYGYTF; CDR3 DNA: TGTGCCAGCAGCCGGGACAGGGGCTATGGCTACACCTTC